This entry lists 32 T cell receptor beta chains sequenced from one sample in a study of T cell responses to AZD1222 COVID-19 vaccine. The assay was immunoSEQ multiplex PCR, and TCRdb's table has in-frame clones only and misses some. The sample lists roughly 180,000 clones, about nine tenths occurring once. The sequencing used peripheral blood, collected on day 0 of AZD1222 vaccination. These receptors all stem from an adult in good health.

This sequence joins TRBV7-8 and TRBJ2-3, with 8 bases identical to TRBD1. The CDR3 spans 17 residues. The germline gives CDR1 SGHVS, CDR2 FQNEAQ. J gave up 5 bases and V 2 bases, and 12 bases lay outside the gene matches. The CDR3 is CASSLRIRQGYGDTQYF. The CDR3 DNA reads TGTGCCAGCAGCTTACGGATCAGACAGGGGTATGGAGATACGCAGTATTTT. The full variable domain, in which reference TRBV7-8 and TRBJ2-3 provide the parts outside the CDR3, is GAGVSQSPRYKVAKRGQDVALRCDPISGHVSLFWYQQALGQGPEFLTYFQNEAQLDKSGLPSDRFFAERPEGSVSTLKIQRTQQEDSAVYLCASSLRIRQGYGDTQYFGPGTRLTVL.

V gene TRBV7-9 combines with J gene TRBJ2-1; 9 positions agree with TRBD2. The germline V gene has CDR1 SEHNR and CDR2 FQNEAQ (reference sequence). The CDR3 has 15 residues. V trimming: 3 bases; J trimming: 8 bases; junction bases outside the gene matches: 8. CDR3 sequence reads: CASSLGLAGIHEQFF. The CDR3, as DNA: TGTGCCAGCAGCTTGGGGCTAGCGGGAATTCATGAGCAGTTCTTC.

The chain links TRBV11-2 to TRBJ2-5; 9 bases line up with TRBD2. The CDR3 consists of 15 residues. Germline V gives CDR1 SGHAT, CDR2 FQNNGV. V lost 3 bases, J lost 5 bases, and 7 bases stayed unmatched. Here the CDR3 DNA reads TGTGCCAGCAGCTTCGGCGGGGGGGGCAGGGAGACCCAGTACTTC. Protein sequence: CASSFGGGGRETQYF.

This sequence joins TRBV10-3 and TRBJ2-3, with 12 bases identical to TRBD2. The CDR3 is made up of 16 amino acids. The V gene end was trimmed by 6 bases and the J gene end by 2 bases; junction bases not matched to a gene: 6. The germline CDR1 and CDR2 sequences are ENHRY and SYGVKD. CDR3 sequence reads: CAISTLAGGHTDTQYF. The CDR3 bases are TGTGCCATCAGCACACTAGCGGGGGGACACACAGATACGCAGTATTTT.

The rearrangement joins TRBV5-1 to TRBJ2-1; D remains unclear. V was shortened by 2 bases and J by 0 bases, with 15 bases between the two germline ends. The CDR3 is made up of 17 amino acids. Germline V gene data show CDR1 as SGHRS and CDR2 as YFSETQ. The CDR3 spells CASSFPAGLSSYNEQFF. CDR3 nucleotides: TGCGCCAGCAGCTTCCCCGCCGGTTTGAGCTCCTACAATGAGCAGTTCTTC.

J is TRBJ2-1 and V is TRBV19, with 8 positions matching TRBD2. The CDR3 runs to 15 residues. V gave up 7 bases and J gave up 5 bases; unmatched junction bases: 10. Germline assignment: CDR1 LNHDA and CDR2 SQIVND (reference sequence). The CDR3 region is CASIDRGGPDNEQFF. The CDR3 DNA reads TGTGCCAGTATTGACCGGGGGGGCCCCGACAATGAGCAGTTCTTC.

This clone has just a few counts. The CDR3 loop reads CASSSNRVREYEQYF. The CDR3 region has the DNA TGTGCCAGCAGCTCCAACCGGGTCCGTGAATACGAGCAGTACTTC. This rearrangement joins TRBV5-6 to TRBJ2-7; D ambiguous. Deletions cut 3 bases from V and 4 bases from J, with 17 bases between. The CDR3 has 15 residues. CDR1 and CDR2 from the germline V gene are SGHDT and YYEEEE.

The rearrangement uses TRBV5-5 and TRBJ2-1, with 7 bases matching TRBD1. The CDR3 contains 13 residues. V gave up 6 bases and J gave up 8 bases; unmatched junction bases: 8. Germline CDR1 and CDR2: SGHKS and YYEKEE (reference sequence). The CDR3 reads CASNPRGRDEQFF. The CDR3 DNA sequence: TGTGCCAGCAACCCGAGGGGGCGCGATGAGCAGTTCTTC. The full variable domain, rest sourced from reference TRBV5-5 and TRBJ2-1, is DAGVTQSPTHLIKTRGQQVTLRCSPISGHKSVSWYQQVLGQGPQFIFQYYEKEERGRGNFPDRFSARQFPNYSSELNVNALLLGDSALYLCASNPRGRDEQFFGPGTRLTVL.

The chain carries TRBV5-1 and TRBJ1-2; 8 nucleotides line up with TRBD1. The CDR3 is 16 amino acids. Germline lookup yields CDR1 SGHRS and CDR2 YFSETQ. V shed 4 bases and J 0 bases; nucleotides not matched to a gene: 8. The CDR3 region has the DNA TGCGCCAGCAGCCCCGGACAGGGATCAGCTAACTATGGCTACACCTTC. Translated: CASSPGQGSANYGYTF.

There are a few counts of this clone. CDR3 loop: CASSQTGGNQPQHF. CDR3 DNA sequence: TGTGCCAGCAGCCAGACAGGGGGCAATCAGCCCCAGCATTTT. The genes are TRBV7-9 and TRBJ1-5; 8 positions match TRBD1. CDR3 length: 14 residues. Germline trimming cut 5 bases from V and 2 bases from J; bases unmatched to any gene: 2. The germline V gene encodes CDR1 SEHNR and CDR2 FQNEAQ (reference sequence). The whole variable domain, remainder taken from reference TRBV7-9 and TRBJ1-5, is DTGVSQNPRHKITKRGQNVTFRCDPISEHNRLYWYRQTLGQGPEFLTYFQNEAQLEKSRLLSDRFSAERPKGSFSTLEIQRTEQGDSAMYLCASSQTGGNQPQHFGDGTRLSIL.

The chain joins TRBV5-8 to TRBJ1-5, with 7 nucleotides matching TRBD1. CDR3 length equals 15 residues. CDR1 SGHTS and CDR2 YDEGEE come from the germline V gene. The V gene end was trimmed by 4 bases and the J gene end by 0 bases; junction bases not matched to a gene: 4. The CDR3 spells CASSPGTDSNQPQHF. CDR3 coding DNA: TGTGCCAGCAGCCCGGGGACAGATAGCAATCAGCCCCAGCATTTT.

The chain employs TRBV30 and TRBJ2-3; D is perhaps TRBD1 (8 bases). Germline V gene lookup returns CDR1 GTSNPN and CDR2 SVGIG (reference sequence). This CDR3 spans 17 amino acids. V gave up 2 bases and J gave up 3 bases, with 21 bases separating them. The DNA of the CDR3 is TGTGCCTGGAGTCCTCCCGGGGGGACAGGACCGACAGATACGCAGTATTTT. It codes for CAWSPPGGTGPTDTQYF.

This clone has just one count. The rearrangement joins TRBV5-1 to TRBJ2-2; 9 bases map to TRBD1. The CDR3 extends over 15 amino acids. Germline CDR1 and CDR2: SGHRS and YFSETQ. V lost 0 bases and J lost 6; bases outside the gene matches: 3. CDR3 amino acids: CASSLDGTGPGELFF. CDR3 nucleotides: TGCGCCAGCAGCTTGGACGGGACAGGGCCCGGGGAGCTGTTTTTT.

The chain couples TRBV7-9 to TRBJ1-1; no definite D call. The V gene's germline CDR1 is SEHNR and CDR2 FQNEAQ (reference sequence). With 5 bases removed from V and 1 base from J, the gap between germline ends came to 2 bases. This CDR3 spans 11 amino acids. The CDR3 is CASSRNTEAFF. CDR3 DNA sequence: TGTGCCAGCAGCCGGAACACTGAAGCTTTCTTT.

This clone was picked up one time. The V gene is TRBV5-1, the J gene TRBJ2-7, with D possibly being TRBD2 (5 bases). The CDR3 runs to 17 residues. Per germline, CDR1 SGHRS and CDR2 YFSETQ. V dropped 2 bases and J dropped 7 bases, with 25 bases sitting between them. CDR3 nucleotides: TGCGCCAGCAGCTTTCTGGAGGCCAGGACCCCTACGAGGGAGCAGTACTTC. Amino acids: CASSFLEARTPTREQYF.

The V gene is TRBV10-2, the J gene TRBJ2-1; D might be TRBD1 or TRBD2, each matching 6 bases. Trimming removed 7 bases at V and 4 bases at J, with 11 bases between. CDR1 is WSHSY and CDR2 is SAAADI in the germline V gene. The CDR3 extends over 13 amino acids. The CDR3 spells CASTRGAYNEQFF. The CDR3 coding sequence is TGCGCCAGCACGAGGGGGGCGTACAATGAGCAGTTCTTC.

This chain uses TRBV29-1 with TRBJ2-1, with 8 positions matching TRBD1. The CDR3 contains 14 residues. V was clipped by 4 bases and J by 9 bases; unmatched bases: 11. CDR1 is SQVTM, CDR2 ANQGSEA, per germline. The CDR3 loop reads CSVVPAGGAGEQFF. The CDR3 DNA sequence: TGCAGCGTTGTGCCGGCAGGGGGCGCGGGTGAGCAGTTCTTC.

The chain couples TRBV4-2 to TRBJ2-1, with D maybe TRBD2 (7 bases). Between the trimmed V and J ends, which lost 1 base and 8 bases, there was a span of 15 bases. CDR1 is LGHNA and CDR2 is YNFKEQ in the germline V gene. The CDR3 length is 15 residues. The CDR3 region is CASSQVPLRGHEQFF. The CDR3 nucleotides read TGTGCCAGCAGCCAAGTCCCCTTGCGGGGGCATGAGCAGTTCTTC.

This clone was counted a few times. The chain combines TRBV4-2 with TRBJ1-1, with 7 bases fitting TRBD1. The J segment lost 4 bases and the V segment lost 0 bases, leaving 11 bases of the junction unmatched. In germline, CDR1 is LGHNA, CDR2 YNFKEQ. The length of the CDR3 is 17 residues. The CDR3 coding sequence is TGTGCCAGCAGCCAAGATGTGACAGGGCGGGCTCGCACTGAAGCTTTCTTT. As protein: CASSQDVTGRARTEAFF.

V and J are TRBV30 and TRBJ2-5, with D maybe TRBD2 (6 bases). This CDR3 comprises 15 residues. The V and J ends lost 1 base and 0 bases respectively, with 12 bases between them. Germline CDR1 reads GTSNPN; CDR2 reads SVGIG (reference sequence). The CDR3 DNA sequence: TGTGCCTGGAGTGGGGCGGGACTGTACCAAGAGACCCAGTACTTC. Protein: CAWSGAGLYQETQYF.

This clone was observed a single time. This chain uses TRBV19 with TRBJ1-1, with D perhaps matching TRBD1 (5 bases). This CDR3 comprises 15 residues. Germline V gene data show CDR1 as LNHDA and CDR2 as SQIVND (reference sequence). The V and J ends lost 5 bases and 1 base respectively, with 14 bases between them. CDR3 DNA sequence: TGTGCCAGTAGTGGGGGGTCCAGGCCGAACACTGAAGCTTTCTTT. Residues: CASSGGSRPNTEAFF.

The chain is built from TRBV19 and TRBJ2-7; D remains unclear. The CDR3 has 15 amino acids. Germline V gives CDR1 LNHDA, CDR2 SQIVND (reference sequence). V was trimmed by 5 bases and J by 2 bases, leaving 16 bases between them. The chain's CDR3 is CASSSYITGPYEQYF. In DNA form, the CDR3 reads TGTGCCAGTAGTTCGTACATTACCGGGCCCTACGAGCAGTACTTC. Using reference TRBV19 and TRBJ2-7 for the parts outside the CDR3, the full variable domain is DGGITQSPKYLFRKEGQNVTLSCEQNLNHDAMYWYRQDPGQGLRLIYYSQIVNDFQKGDIAEGYSVSREKKESFPLTVTSAQKNPTAFYLCASSSYITGPYEQYFGPGTRLTVT.

This rearrangement joins TRBV11-3 to TRBJ2-1; possible D gene TRBD1, 6 bases. The CDR3 is 18 amino acids. Germline V lookup: CDR1 SGHNT, CDR2 YENEEA. V lost 3 bases and J 0 bases, leaving 18 bases between the germline ends. The CDR3 sequence is CASSFSTGHPSSYNEQFF. CDR3 nucleotide sequence: TGTGCCAGCAGCTTTTCGACAGGCCACCCGAGCTCCTACAATGAGCAGTTCTTC.

This chain links TRBV6-5 with TRBJ1-2; D is possibly TRBD1 (5 bases). This CDR3 is 11 amino acids long. With 5 bases removed from V and 5 bases from J, the gap between germline ends came to 6 bases. Looked up from germline, CDR1 is MNHEY and CDR2 is SVGAGI. In nucleotides, the CDR3 is TGTGCCAGCAGTAGGGGATATGGCTACACCTTC. It encodes CASSRGYGYTF.

The chain carries TRBV27 and TRBJ2-3, with TRBD2 matching 8 bases. The V segment lost 6 bases and the J segment 2 bases; nucleotides outside the gene matches: 7. Germline assignment: CDR1 MNHEY and CDR2 SMNVEV (reference sequence). The CDR3 loop spans 15 amino acids. The CDR3 here is CASSPRGGPTDTQYF. The CDR3 bases are TGTGCCAGCAGCCCTCGGGGGGGCCCCACAGATACGCAGTATTTT.

This chain uses TRBV12-3 or TRBV12-4 with TRBJ2-3; D not certain. CDR3 length: 12 amino acids. Trimming took 4 bases from V and 0 from J, leaving 2 bases between them. The CDR3 loop is CASSWSTDTQYF. CDR3 nucleotides: TGTGCCAGCAGTTGGAGCACAGATACGCAGTATTTT.

This chain uses TRBV5-6 with TRBJ2-3; D is possibly TRBD1 (5 bases). Trimming shortened V by 6 bases and J by 3 bases, and 11 bases separated the two germline ends. This CDR3 is 13 amino acids long. The V gene's germline CDR1 is SGHDT and CDR2 YYEEEE. CDR3 sequence reads: CASKGWATDTQYF. The CDR3 bases are TGTGCCAGCAAGGGGTGGGCTACAGATACGCAGTATTTT. The whole variable domain, filled in from reference TRBV5-6 and TRBJ2-3, reads DAGVTQSPTHLIKTRGQQVTLRCSPKSGHDTVSWYQQALGQGPQFIFQYYEEEERQRGNFPDRFSGHQFPNYSSELNVNALLLGDSALYLCASKGWATDTQYFGPGTRLTVL.

The gene calls are TRBV4-3 and TRBJ1-1; TRBD1 might be the D (6 bases). Germline V lookup: CDR1 LGHNA, CDR2 YSLEER. The CDR3 spans 16 residues. V lost 0 bases and J 4 bases, leaving 15 bases between the germline ends. The chain's CDR3 is CASSQEYQGRATEAFF. CDR3 sequence (DNA): TGCGCCAGCAGCCAAGAGTATCAGGGGCGCGCCACTGAAGCTTTCTTT.

This clone has a single count. The genes are TRBV7-2 and TRBJ1-1; D might be TRBD1 (5 bases). Trimming took off 6 bases at V and 0 bases at J, with 20 bases between the two ends. This CDR3 has 17 amino acids. CDR1 SGHTA and CDR2 FQGNSA come from the germline V gene. The CDR3, as DNA: TGTGCCAGCAGTTTGCCCAGCCTGGGGCGCATGAACACTGAAGCTTTCTTT. This sequence encodes CASSLPSLGRMNTEAFF. Using reference TRBV7-2 and TRBJ1-1 for the parts outside the CDR3, the full variable domain is GAGVSQSPSNKVTEKGKDVELRCDPISGHTALYWYRQSLGQGLEFLIYFQGNSAPDKSGLPSDRFSAERTGGSVSTLTIQRTQQEDSAVYLCASSLPSLGRMNTEAFFGQGTRLTVV.

To note about this clone: Other DNA sequences in this sample translate to the same CDR3. This rearrangement joins TRBV5-8 to TRBJ2-7, with unresolved D. The CDR3 contains 11 residues. Trimming cost V 2 bases and J 2 bases, with 2 bases left between them. From germline, CDR1 is SGHTS and CDR2 YDEGEE. CDR3 protein: CASSLAYEQYF. In DNA form, the CDR3 reads TGTGCCAGCAGCTTAGCCTACGAGCAGTACTTC.

The V gene is TRBV15, the J gene TRBJ2-5; perhaps TRBD1 as D (5 bases). V was trimmed by 9 bases and J by 2 bases, leaving 13 bases between them. Looked up from germline, CDR1 is LNHNV and CDR2 is YYDKDF (reference sequence). The CDR3 spans 13 residues. In nucleotides, the CDR3 is TGTGCCACAACCAGACAGTATCAAGAGACCCAGTACTTC. Residues: CATTRQYQETQYF.

The chain recombines TRBV6-2 or TRBV6-3 with TRBJ2-5; a weak D match, TRBD2 (6 bases). Trimming stripped 4 bases from V and 5 bases from J, with 11 bases between. CDR1 and CDR2 (germline): MNHEY, SVGEGT. This CDR3 spans 13 amino acids. CDR3 DNA: TGTGCCAGCAGTTTCGGGGGTCCGGAGACCCAGTACTTC. Translating gives CASSFGGPETQYF.